This TCR beta chain stems from a study of control samples from healthy donors and cancer patients. The CDR3 has 15 amino acids. V dropped 1 base and J dropped 8 bases, with 15 bases sitting between them. The germline V gene has CDR1 MNHNS and CDR2 SASEGT. The repertoire was sequenced with immunoSEQ multiplex PCR; TCRdb's copy has only in-frame clones and lacks some. The table has about 26,000 clones, 65% to 90% seen once. This TCR came from a woman aged 60-70 years with head and neck cancer. This chain joins TRBV6-1 and TRBJ2-4; TRBD1 might be the D (6 bases). Sequencing was performed on PBMCs. In nucleotides, the CDR3 is TGTGCCAGCAGTGAAGGGCGTACAGGGAGCGACATTCAGTACTTC. Encoded protein: CASSEGRTGSDIQYF.